This TCR beta chain was captured by sequencing in a study of blood T cell repertoires in COVID-19. Looking at the study overall: Samples came from the United States, Italy and Spain, spanning acute and convalescent COVID-19. PBMCs, B-cell-depleted T cells, or T cells were the source of the cDNA or gDNA that made up the material.

Authors' analysis steps: Amplification with reference gene primers provided the estimates of nucleated cell counts. TCRdb's copy holds only in-frame clones and misses some; the assay was immunoSEQ multiplex PCR. V and J calls and clone size come straight from that table; D and trimming were deduced from the DNA. The table lists roughly 23,000 clones, about 90% of them singletons, with about 2.5% in the top ten. This CDR3 is 15 amino acids long. The V segment lost 6 bases and the J segment 5 bases; nucleotides outside the gene matches: 10. The germline V gene encodes CDR1 MNHEY and CDR2 SVGAGI. This clonotype was sampled from a man between 70 and 80 years old with acute or convalescent COVID-19. The chain employs TRBV6-5 and TRBJ2-3; 8 positions match TRBD2. The source material was peripheral blood. This CDR3 reads CASRAPGLGEDTQYF. The CDR3 DNA is TGTGCCAGCAGGGCCCCGGGACTAGGGGAAGATACGCAGTATTTT.